This TCR beta chain was recovered during a study of Ad26.COV2.S vaccination and SARS-CoV-2 variants. Data came from immunoSEQ multiplex PCR; TCRdb stores just in-frame clones and leaves some out. The sample contains hundreds of thousands of clones, more than 75% of which appear only once. The V segment lost 5 bases and the J segment 5 bases; nucleotides outside the gene matches: 9. Germline V gene data show CDR1 as MNHNY and CDR2 as SVGAGI (reference sequence). The CDR3 runs to 15 residues. Treatment denoted: 15 to 20 received Ad26.COV2.S at low or high dose, single or two shots; about 5 received placebo; per-sample allocation not given. Day 63 after the first injection of vaccine or placebo was the sampling time.

The V gene is TRBV6-6, the J gene TRBJ2-5; 9 bases map to TRBD1. The sequence was collected from a person between 18 and 65 years old who received the Ad26.COV2.S COVID-19 vaccine or a placebo. Here the sequenced sample was peripheral blood, taken in a trial of Ad26.COV2.S vaccine versus placebo. The chain's CDR3 is CASSNRDRAPETQYF. The CDR3 nucleotides read TGTGCCAGCAGTAACCGGGACAGGGCCCCTGAGACCCAGTACTTC.